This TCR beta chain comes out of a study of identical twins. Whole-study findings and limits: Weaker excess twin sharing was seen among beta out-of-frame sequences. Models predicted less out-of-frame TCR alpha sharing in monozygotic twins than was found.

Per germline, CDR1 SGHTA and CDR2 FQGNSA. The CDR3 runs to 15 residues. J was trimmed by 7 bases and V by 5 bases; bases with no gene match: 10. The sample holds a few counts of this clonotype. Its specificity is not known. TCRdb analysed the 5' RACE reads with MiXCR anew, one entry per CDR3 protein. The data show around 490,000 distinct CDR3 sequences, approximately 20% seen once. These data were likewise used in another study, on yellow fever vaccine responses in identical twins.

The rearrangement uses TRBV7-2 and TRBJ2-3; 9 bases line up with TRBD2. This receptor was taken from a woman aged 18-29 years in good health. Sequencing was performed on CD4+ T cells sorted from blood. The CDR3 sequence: CASSPGAGGPYTQYF. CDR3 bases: TGTGCCAGCAGCCCGGGGGCGGGAGGGCCCTATACGCAGTATTTT.